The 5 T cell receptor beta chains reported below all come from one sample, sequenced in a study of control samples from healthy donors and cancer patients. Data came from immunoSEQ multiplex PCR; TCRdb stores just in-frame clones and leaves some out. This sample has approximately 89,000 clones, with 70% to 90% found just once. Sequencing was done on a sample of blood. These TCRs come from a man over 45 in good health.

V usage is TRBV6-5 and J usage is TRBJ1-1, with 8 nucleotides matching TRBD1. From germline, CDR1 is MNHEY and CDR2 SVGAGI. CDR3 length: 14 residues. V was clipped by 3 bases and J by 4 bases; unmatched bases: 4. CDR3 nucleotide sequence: TGTGCCAGCAGTTATGACAGGGGAACCACTGAAGCTTTCTTT. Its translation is CASSYDRGTTEAFF.

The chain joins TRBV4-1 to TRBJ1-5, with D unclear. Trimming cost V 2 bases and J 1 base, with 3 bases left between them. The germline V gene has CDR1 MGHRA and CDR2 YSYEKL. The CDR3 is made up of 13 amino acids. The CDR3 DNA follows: TGCGCCAGCAGCCAACCGAGCAATCAGCCCCAGCATTTT. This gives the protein CASSQPSNQPQHF.

CDR3 sequence reads: CASIGMEGSGNTIYF. In DNA form, the CDR3 reads TGTGCCAGCATCGGGATGGAGGGCTCTGGAAACACCATATATTTT. The chain has TRBV7-2 and TRBJ1-3; D is uncertain. The CDR3 sequence is 15 residues long. Trimming took 7 bases from V and 0 from J, leaving 13 bases between them. CDR1 and CDR2 (germline): SGHTA, FQGNSA. The full variable domain, completed using reference TRBV7-2 and TRBJ1-3, is GAGVSQSPSNKVTEKGKDVELRCDPISGHTALYWYRQSLGQGLEFLIYFQGNSAPDKSGLPSDRFSAERTGGSVSTLTIQRTQQEDSAVYLCASIGMEGSGNTIYFGEGSWLTVV.

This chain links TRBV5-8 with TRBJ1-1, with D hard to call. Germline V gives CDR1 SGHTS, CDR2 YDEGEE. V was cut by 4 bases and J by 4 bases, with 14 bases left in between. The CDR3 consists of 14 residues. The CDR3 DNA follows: TGTGCCAGCAGCATTGGGCCCCCGGGCACTGAAGCTTTCTTT. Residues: CASSIGPPGTEAFF.

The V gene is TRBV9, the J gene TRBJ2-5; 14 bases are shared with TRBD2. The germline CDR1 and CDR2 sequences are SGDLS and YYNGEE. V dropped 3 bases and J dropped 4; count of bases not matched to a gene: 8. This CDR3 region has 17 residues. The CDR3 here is CASSALGTSGSGETQYF. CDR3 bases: TGTGCCAGCAGCGCGCTAGGGACTAGCGGGAGTGGAGAGACCCAGTACTTC.